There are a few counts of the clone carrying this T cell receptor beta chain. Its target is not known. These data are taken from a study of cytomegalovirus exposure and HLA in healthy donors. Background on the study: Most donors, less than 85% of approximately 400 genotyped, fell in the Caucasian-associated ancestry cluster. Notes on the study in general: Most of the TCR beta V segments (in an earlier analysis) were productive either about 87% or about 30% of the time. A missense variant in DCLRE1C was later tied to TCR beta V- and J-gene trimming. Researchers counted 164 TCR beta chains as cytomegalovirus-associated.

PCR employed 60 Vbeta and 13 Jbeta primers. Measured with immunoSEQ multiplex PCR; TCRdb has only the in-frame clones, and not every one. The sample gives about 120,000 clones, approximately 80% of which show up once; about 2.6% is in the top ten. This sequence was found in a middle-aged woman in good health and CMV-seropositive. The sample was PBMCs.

The CDR3 reads CASSPSGRETQYF. CDR3 sequence (DNA): TGTGCCAGCAGTCCGAGCGGGAGGGAGACCCAGTACTTC. The rearrangement links TRBV2 to TRBJ2-5; TRBD2 aligns across 9 bases. V was pared by 5 bases and J by 5 bases, with 3 bases of the junction left unmatched. The CDR3 contains 13 residues. Germline lookup yields CDR1 SNHLY and CDR2 FYNNEI.